A selection of T cell receptor beta chains follows, all from one sample in a study of OX40 agonist ivuxolimab in advanced cancers. TCRdb keeps only in-frame clones here, not all; method: immunoSEQ multiplex PCR. The sample records roughly 34,000 clones, roughly 89% being singletons. The sequencing used CD4+ or CD8+ T cells sorted from blood, collected in a trial of the OX40 agonist ivuxolimab. These receptors all stem from an adult with an advanced solid tumor such as melanoma, head and neck, liver or kidney cancer. Each CDR3 is given with its conserved first and last residue. The order of the fields is V gene, clone size, J gene, D gene, CDR3 protein, CDR3 DNA. The D gene is left open where the match is weak. Only part of the rows carry a size: once, few, many, or a class if the clone is expanded.

V gene: TRBV2; clone size: NA; J gene: TRBJ1-2; D gene: TRBD1; CDR3 protein: CASRGTGAYGYTF; CDR3 DNA: TGTGCCAGCAGGGGGACAGGGGCCTATGGCTACACCTTC
V gene: TRBV11-2; clone size: NA; J gene: TRBJ2-7; D gene: TRBD2; CDR3 protein: CASSPSGTSYEQYF; CDR3 DNA: TGTGCCAGCAGCCCGTCCGGGACTAGCTACGAGCAGTACTTC
V gene: TRBV6-1; clone size: NA; J gene: TRBJ1-5; D gene: TRBD1; CDR3 protein: CASTQGAHQPQHF; CDR3 DNA: TGTGCCAGCACCCAGGGGGCTCATCAGCCCCAGCATTTT
V gene: TRBV19; clone size: NA; J gene: TRBJ2-3; D gene: TRBD2; CDR3 protein: CASGTGGADTQYF; CDR3 DNA: TGTGCCAGTGGAACGGGGGGGGCAGATACGCAGTATTTT
V gene: TRBV11-1; clone size: NA; J gene: TRBJ2-5; D gene: NA; CDR3 protein: CASSYPYPDQETQYF; CDR3 DNA: TGTGCCAGCAGCTACCCATACCCAGATCAAGAGACCCAGTACTTC
V gene: TRBV27; clone size: NA; J gene: TRBJ1-2; D gene: TRBD1; CDR3 protein: CASSLSGTGVYYGYTF; CDR3 DNA: TGTGCCAGCAGTTTATCCGGGACAGGGGTATATTATGGCTACACCTTC
V gene: TRBV6-5; clone size: NA; J gene: TRBJ2-2; D gene: NA; CDR3 protein: CASSYSTVPGELFF; CDR3 DNA: TGTGCCAGCAGTTACTCGACTGTCCCCGGGGAGCTGTTTTTT
V gene: TRBV7-9; clone size: NA; J gene: TRBJ2-7; D gene: TRBD2; CDR3 protein: CASSSGGAYEQYF; CDR3 DNA: TGTGCCAGCAGTAGTGGGGGGGCCTACGAGCAGTACTTC
V gene: TRBV12-5; clone size: NA; J gene: TRBJ2-1; D gene: TRBD1; CDR3 protein: CASGYSAVGQGNPRRSYNEQFF; CDR3 DNA: TGTGCTAGTGGTTACTCTGCGGTCGGACAGGGAAATCCCCGCCGCTCCTACAATGAGCAGTTCTTC
V gene: TRBV7-9; clone size: NA; J gene: TRBJ2-2; D gene: TRBD2; CDR3 protein: CAQRGTTNTGELFF; CDR3 DNA: TGTGCCCAGCGGGGGACAACGAACACCGGGGAGCTGTTTTTT
V gene: TRBV5-8; clone size: once; J gene: TRBJ2-1; D gene: NA; CDR3 protein: CASSLTNIGRISNEQFF; CDR3 DNA: TGTGCCAGCAGCTTGACCAACATTGGTAGAATATCCAATGAGCAGTTCTTC
V gene: TRBV7-9; clone size: NA; J gene: TRBJ2-5; D gene: NA; CDR3 protein: CASSAYGGAQETQYF; CDR3 DNA: TGTGCCAGCAGCGCCTACGGAGGGGCCCAAGAGACCCAGTACTTC
V gene: TRBV5-5; clone size: NA; J gene: TRBJ2-7; D gene: NA; CDR3 protein: CASSLGGPTYEQYF; CDR3 DNA: TGTGCCAGCAGTTTGGGGGGCCCCACCTACGAGCAGTACTTC
V gene: TRBV27; clone size: NA; J gene: TRBJ2-1; D gene: NA; CDR3 protein: CASSLNNAAQFF; CDR3 DNA: TGTGCCAGCAGTTTAAATAACGCGGCCCAGTTCTTC
V gene: TRBV29-1; clone size: NA; J gene: TRBJ2-5; D gene: TRBD2; CDR3 protein: CSVSGGLGQRLAGAETQYF; CDR3 DNA: TGCAGCGTTTCAGGGGGGCTTGGACAGAGACTAGCGGGAGCTGAGACCCAGTACTTC
V gene: TRBV7-9; clone size: NA; J gene: TRBJ2-2; D gene: NA; CDR3 protein: CASIPPLDGTKNTGELFF; CDR3 DNA: TGTGCCAGCATCCCCCCCCTCGATGGGACAAAGAACACCGGGGAGCTGTTTTTT
V gene: TRBV6-1; clone size: NA; J gene: TRBJ2-7; D gene: NA; CDR3 protein: CASSEDPGLHSYEQYF; CDR3 DNA: TGTGCCAGCAGTGAAGATCCAGGACTCCACTCCTACGAGCAGTACTTC